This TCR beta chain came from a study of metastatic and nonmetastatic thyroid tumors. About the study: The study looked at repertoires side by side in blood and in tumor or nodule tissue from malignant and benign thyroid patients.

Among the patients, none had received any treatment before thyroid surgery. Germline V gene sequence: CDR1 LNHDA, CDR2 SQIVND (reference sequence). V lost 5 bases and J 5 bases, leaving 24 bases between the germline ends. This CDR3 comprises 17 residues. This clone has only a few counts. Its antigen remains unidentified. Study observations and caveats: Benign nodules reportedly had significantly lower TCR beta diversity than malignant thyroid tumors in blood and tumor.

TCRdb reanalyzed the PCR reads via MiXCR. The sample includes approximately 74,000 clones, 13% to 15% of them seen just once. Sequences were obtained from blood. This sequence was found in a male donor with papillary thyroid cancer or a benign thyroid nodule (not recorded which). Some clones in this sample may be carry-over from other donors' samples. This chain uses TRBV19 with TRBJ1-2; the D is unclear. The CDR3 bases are TGTGCCAGTAGTGAGAGCCAGCGTGGGGTCGAACGGTATGGCTACACCTTC. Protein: CASSESQRGVERYGYTF.